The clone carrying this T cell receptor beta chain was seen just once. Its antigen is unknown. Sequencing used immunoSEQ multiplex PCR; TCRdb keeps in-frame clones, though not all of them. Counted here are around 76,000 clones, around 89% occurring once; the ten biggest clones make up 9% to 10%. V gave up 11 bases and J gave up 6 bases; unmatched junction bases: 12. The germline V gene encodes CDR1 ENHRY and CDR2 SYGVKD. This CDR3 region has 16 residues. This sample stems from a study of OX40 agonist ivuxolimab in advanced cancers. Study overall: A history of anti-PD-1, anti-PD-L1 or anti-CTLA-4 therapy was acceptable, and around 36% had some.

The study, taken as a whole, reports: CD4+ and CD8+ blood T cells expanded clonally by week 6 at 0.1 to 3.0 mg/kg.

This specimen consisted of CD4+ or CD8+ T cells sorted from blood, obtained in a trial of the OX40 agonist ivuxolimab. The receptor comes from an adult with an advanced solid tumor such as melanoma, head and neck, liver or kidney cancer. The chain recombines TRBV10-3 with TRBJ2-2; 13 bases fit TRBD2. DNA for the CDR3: TGTGCCCCCGAAAGCGGGACTAGCGGGAATGCCGGGGAGCTGTTTTTT. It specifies CAPESGTSGNAGELFF.